This TCR beta chain was recovered during a study of blood T cell repertoires in COVID-19. Whole-study context: COVID-19 samples, acute and convalescent, were from the United States, Italy and Spain.

Authors' analysis steps: Nucleated cell number was recorded as an estimate derived from reference gene primer amplification. Clones were read by immunoSEQ multiplex PCR, and TCRdb kept only the in-frame ones, dropping some. V and J calls and clone size are copied from that table; D and trimming were computed from the DNA. The sample includes 450,000 to 500,000 clones, approximately 90% of them seen just once. Trimming took off 4 bases at V and 4 bases at J, with 14 bases between the two ends. The CDR3 spans 14 residues. The germline V gene has CDR1 SGHRS and CDR2 YFSETQ. The study drew participants aged roughly 18 to 95 years from under 30 US areas. Clinical histories supplied by participants themselves formed the basis of cohort assignment.

This chain joins TRBV5-1 and TRBJ1-2, with D maybe TRBD1 (6 bases). The clonotype originates from a young woman who had recovered from COVID-19. The sample was PBMCs or T cells enriched from blood (not recorded which). CDR3 residues: CASSGGAGSYGYTF. The CDR3, as DNA: TGCGCCAGCAGCGGGGGGGCCGGGAGCTATGGCTACACCTTC.